Included here is one T cell receptor beta chain sequence, with context. The entry originates in a study of blood T cell repertoires in COVID-19. At the level of the study: Sites across the United States, Italy and Spain contributed samples from acute and convalescent COVID-19.

The data were produced by immunoSEQ multiplex PCR, yet TCRdb's version contains in-frame clones alone and is incomplete. The sample records 150,000 to 200,000 clones, roughly four fifths being singletons. This CDR3 has 15 residues. The germline V gene encodes CDR1 SGHNT and CDR2 YYREEE (reference sequence). Trimming cost V 9 bases and J 1 base; bases outside gene matches: 8. Recovered participants had two consecutive negative NP/OP PCR tests, healthcare professional clearance, or symptom resolution. The chain has TRBV5-4 and TRBJ2-2; TRBD2 matches 8 bases. This TCR derives from a man aged 45 to 65 who had recovered from COVID-19. The sample consisted of PBMCs or T cells enriched from blood (not recorded which). As DNA, the CDR3 is TGTGCCATGAGAGCGGGGGCGGGGAACACCGGGGAGCTGTTTTTT. Its translation: CAMRAGAGNTGELFF.